This T cell receptor (beta chain) was captured by sequencing in a study of T cells in Graves' hyperthyroidism and ophthalmopathy. Study-wide results and limits: Peripheral blood also featured most of the thyroid clonotypes expanded above 0.001. From stable hyperthyroidism, ophthalmopathy was separated by a 13 V-J model.

V dropped 5 bases and J dropped 3 bases, with 17 bases sitting between them. This CDR3 is built from 16 residues. Germline lookup yields CDR1 MNHNS and CDR2 SASEGT. The source material, RNA transcripts, was used to amplify TCR beta CDR3 regions. Using the HTBI primer set, a first-round RT-PCR was run on the TCR CDR3. MiXCR, applied by TCRdb to the multiplex PCR reads, yields one record per CDR3 protein. The sample has some 270,000 distinct CDR3 sequences; approximately 23% are singletons. Regarding this clonotype: Its antigen is undetermined.

The PBMCs studied were ones that came from 8 to 10 ml fresh peripheral blood. The sequence came from a woman aged 40 to 50 with Graves' ophthalmopathy. Source material: blood. The chain joins TRBV6-1 to TRBJ1-5; perhaps TRBD1 as D (5 bases). CDR3 nucleotide sequence: TGTGCCAGCAGTCGTACCCGGGACGGATACAATCAGCCCCAGCATTTT. Translating it yields CASSRTRDGYNQPQHF.